This TCR beta chain stems from a study of blood T cell repertoires in COVID-19 (dated by TCRdb to 2020 to 2021). With regard to the full study: The collaborator samples originated in the United States, Italy and Spain and spanned the acute and convalescent phases of COVID-19. The material from the prospective study consisted of cDNA or gDNA derived from T cells, B-cell-depleted T cells, or PBMCs. The dataset comprised deeply sampled blood TCRbeta repertoires from subjects exposed to, actively infected with, or recovered from COVID-19. The repertoires were released in a freely available public database meant as a resource for research on the immune response to SARS-CoV-2. Samples came from the ongoing ImmuneRACE study (first 160 participants) plus 1,254 subjects from 6 global collaborators. The sample metadata nearly always contained a de-identified subject ID, COVID-19 status, age in years and sex. Where HLA class I and class II types were available, the types were taken from metadata supplied by the sample provider, not from assay-based typing.

TCRbeta CDR3 regions were amplified from genomic DNA using the immunoSEQ Assay, a bias-controlled multiplex PCR. Processing in the source paper ran as follows. The number of nucleated cells in each sample was estimated from the amplification of reference gene primers within the assay. Sequence reads were collapsed and filtered to measure the absolute abundance of every unique TCRbeta CDR3 rearrangement. For each sample, productive Simpson clonality was calculated as the square root of Simpson's diversity index over productive rearrangements. TCRdb carries this immuneACCESS record with in-frame sequences only. Its versions omit some clonotypes, under half of them owing to an unresolved V gene in the studies checked, with the rest unexplained. That table gives V, J and clone size, and the DNA gave D and trimming. Here the sample has about 310,000 clones; more than 75% occur a single time. The ten most abundant clones make up around 1.4% of the sample.

About this clone: The antigen it recognizes is unknown. Base qualities are not provided; no much larger clone lies one nucleotide away.

Results the study describes overall, beyond this receptor: How much clinical and demographic metadata was included differed by source and by participant, and the metadata was provided uncurated.

Collaborating institutions collected whole blood in K2EDTA tubes following their own protocols. Collaborator samples were shipped for TCRbeta analysis as frozen whole blood, isolated PBMCs, or DNA extracted from either sample type. The sequence was collected from a man between 65 and 79 years old with acute or convalescent COVID-19. The sample consisted of peripheral blood.

The CDR3 corresponds to CASSPQAGLYNEQFF. At the DNA level, the sequence is TGTGCCAGCTCACCACAAGCGGGTCTCTACAATGAGCAGTTCTTC. The sequence is built from TRBV18 and TRBJ2-1; the D gene is possibly TRBD2, with 6 bases matching. The germline V gene specifies KGHSH as CDR1 and LQKENI as CDR2. CDR3 length: 15 amino acids, cysteine to phenylalanine. Only the CDR3 part of the read is kept: 45 bases, read in frame from the first base. At the junction V is shortened by 1 base and J by 3 bases, with 10 bases in between.